This T cell receptor beta chain emerged from a study of beta chain features in type 1 diabetes. The entirety of the isolated RNA underwent reverse transcription, so expressed TCRB transcripts were sequenced. TCRdb's copy holds only in-frame clones and misses some; the assay was immunoSEQ multiplex PCR. Found here are more than 150,000 clones, approximately 9% of them singletons; the top ten hold 2% to 2.5%. There are a few counts of this clone. The antigen remains unidentified. Whole-study results and caveats: Cells with high TCR expression could be over-represented by cDNA sequencing. Compared to healthy donors, patients appeared to have naive, central memory and Treg TCRB repertoires that were more alike.

The TCR sequence derives from a woman younger than 30 in good health. The sequencing input was central memory CD4+ T cells from blood.

This CDR3 is CASSLYYEQYF. Written as DNA, the CDR3 is TGTGCCAGCAGCTTATATTACGAGCAGTACTTC. The rearrangement uses TRBV7-2 and TRBJ2-7; no clear D gene. The ends were cut back, 2 bases at V and 4 bases at J, with 3 bases in the middle. Germline V gene data show CDR1 as SGHTA and CDR2 as FQGNSA. CDR3 length: 11 residues.